This T cell receptor beta chain is drawn from a study of radiotherapy plus CTLA-4 blockade in lung cancer. General study findings and limits: Blood TCR clones of tumor origin expanded after radiotherapy plus ipilimumab.

Patients with chemo-refractory metastatic non-small-cell lung cancer received focal radiation plus CTLA-4 blockade with ipilimumab. Comments on this clone: Its specificity is not known.

Sequencing was performed with immunoSEQ multiplex PCR; in TCRdb, only in-frame clones are kept and a portion is missing. Here the sample spans tens of thousands of clones, about four fifths being singletons. This sequence originates from a human donor with non-small cell lung cancer who had stable disease on radiotherapy plus ipilimumab. The sample here was peripheral blood, taken from a patient treated with radiotherapy plus ipilimumab.

The CDR3, as DNA: TGTGCCAGCAGTGCAGCAGGGACCTCCTACGAGCAGTACTTC. This gives the protein CASSAAGTSYEQYF. This chain uses TRBV27 with TRBJ2-7; TRBD1 or TRBD2 may be the D gene (5 bases each). V dropped 5 bases and J dropped 0 bases, with 11 bases sitting between them. From germline, CDR1 is MNHEY and CDR2 SMNVEV (reference sequence). CDR3 length: 14 amino acids.